This TCR beta chain came from a study of T cell repertoires in cytomegalovirus infection. This clonotype was picked up a small number of times. Antigen specificity is unknown. A single record per CDR3 protein comes from TCRdb applying MiXCR to the reads. In the table there are approximately 290,000 distinct CDR3 sequences, more than 20% of which are singletons. Study-level points and caveats: CMV-specific TCR beta clonotypes restricted by HLA-C were the ones dominating the ex vivo response. Public TCR beta family frequency separated CMV-and-HLA carriers, including in an independent cohort.

Germline lookup yields CDR1 MNHNS and CDR2 SASEGT. The V and J ends lost 6 bases and 0 bases respectively, with 6 bases between them. The CDR3 consists of 13 residues. The source material was PBMCs. The V and J genes are TRBV6-1 and TRBJ1-5; no definite D call. The sequence came from a human donor in good health (CMV status not recorded). Some clones in this sample may be carry-over from other donors' samples. The CDR3 loop reads CASSQPSNQPQHF. The CDR3 bases are TGTGCCAGCAGCCAGCCTAGCAATCAGCCCCAGCATTTT.